Listed below are T cell receptor beta chains from one sample, sequenced in a study of OX40 agonist ivuxolimab in advanced cancers. Only in-frame clones appear in the TCRdb table, and some are missing; sequencing was by immunoSEQ multiplex PCR. The sample contains about 76,000 clones, over 75% of which appear only once. The material sequenced was CD4+ or CD8+ T cells sorted from blood, taken in a trial of the OX40 agonist ivuxolimab. These receptors originate from an adult with an advanced solid tumor such as melanoma, head and neck, liver or kidney cancer. Each CDR3 is given with its conserved first and last residue. The order of the fields is D gene, clone size, V gene, J gene, CDR3 protein, CDR3 DNA. A D gene is named only where the DNA matches it firmly. The size entry is marked missing in some rows and otherwise reads once, few, many or a size class.

TRBD2	.	TRBV9	TRBJ2-5	CASSVGGSGLETQYF	TGTGCCAGCAGCGTAGGGGGTAGCGGGTTAGAGACCCAGTACTTC
.	.	TRBV18	TRBJ1-4	CASSPRSGITTNEKLFF	TGTGCCAGCTCACCGCGATCAGGGATTACAACTAATGAAAAACTGTTTTTT
.	.	TRBV6-1	TRBJ2-3	CASTGTTHTDTQYF	TGTGCCAGCACCGGGACAACGCACACAGATACGCAGTATTTT
.	.	TRBV5-6	TRBJ1-1	CASSRRTERINTEAFF	TGTGCCAGCAGCCGTAGGACGGAGAGGATTAACACTGAAGCTTTCTTT
TRBD2	.	TRBV13	TRBJ2-1	CASSFGAGDEQFF	TGTGCCAGCAGCTTCGGGGCGGGAGACGAGCAGTTCTTC
.	.	TRBV6-5	TRBJ2-1	CASSLGASSYNEQFF	TGTGCCAGCAGTTTGGGGGCGAGCTCCTACAATGAGCAGTTCTTC
.	once	TRBV11-2	TRBJ2-3	CATLSGGEFTDTQYF	TGTGCCACATTGTCGGGGGGCGAATTCACAGATACGCAGTATTTT
.	.	TRBV5-8	TRBJ2-7	CASSLILDSYEQYF	TGTGCCAGCAGCCTCATCCTGGACAGCTACGAGCAGTACTTC
.	.	TRBV5-6	TRBJ1-1	CASSHQGSRAEAFF	TGTGCCAGCAGCCACCAAGGGTCGAGGGCTGAAGCTTTCTTT
.	few	TRBV11-3	TRBJ2-1	CASSLESRNEQFF	TGTGCCAGCAGCTTAGAATCGCGCAATGAGCAGTTCTTC